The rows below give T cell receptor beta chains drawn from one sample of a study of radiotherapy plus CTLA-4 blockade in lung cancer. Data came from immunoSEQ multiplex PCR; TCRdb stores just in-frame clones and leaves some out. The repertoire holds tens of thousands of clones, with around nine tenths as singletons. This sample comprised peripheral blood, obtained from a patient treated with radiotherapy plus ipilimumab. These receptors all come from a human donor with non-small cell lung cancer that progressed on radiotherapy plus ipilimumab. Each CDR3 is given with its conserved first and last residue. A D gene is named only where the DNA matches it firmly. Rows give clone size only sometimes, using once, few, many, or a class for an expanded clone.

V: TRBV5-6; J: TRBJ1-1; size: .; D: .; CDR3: CASSLRRGDTEAFF; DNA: TGTGCCAGCAGCTTGCGCAGGGGAGACACTGAAGCTTTCTTT
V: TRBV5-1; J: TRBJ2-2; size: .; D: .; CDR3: CASSSTTNLIPTGELFF; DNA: TGCGCCAGCAGCTCGACTACAAACCTTATACCTACCGGGGAGCTGTTTTTT
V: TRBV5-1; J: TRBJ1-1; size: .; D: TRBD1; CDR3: CASSLGQGGNTEAFF; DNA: TGCGCCAGCAGCTTGGGACAGGGCGGGAACACTGAAGCTTTCTTT
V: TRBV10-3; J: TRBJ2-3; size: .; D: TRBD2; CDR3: CAIRPGGEDTQYF; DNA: TGTGCCATCAGGCCGGGAGGAGAAGATACGCAGTATTTT
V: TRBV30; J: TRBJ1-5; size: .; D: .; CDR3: CAWGRNLIGNQPQHF; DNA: TGTGCCTGGGGGAGGAATTTAATTGGCAATCAGCCCCAGCATTTT
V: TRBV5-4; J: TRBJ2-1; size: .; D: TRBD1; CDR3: CASSLGQEGEQFF; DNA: TGTGCCAGCAGCCTGGGACAGGAGGGTGAGCAGTTCTTC
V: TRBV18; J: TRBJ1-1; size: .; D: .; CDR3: CASSSTGNTEAFF; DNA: TGTGCCAGCTCTTCGACAGGGAACACTGAAGCTTTCTTT
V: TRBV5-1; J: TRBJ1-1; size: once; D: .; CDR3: CASSATGPRTEAFF; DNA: TGCGCCAGCAGCGCCACAGGCCCCCGGACTGAAGCTTTCTTT
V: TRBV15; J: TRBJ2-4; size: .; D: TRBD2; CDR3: CATRNLGASGGDVGIQYF; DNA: TGTGCCACCCGTAACCTGGGCGCTAGCGGGGGGGATGTGGGCATTCAGTACTTC
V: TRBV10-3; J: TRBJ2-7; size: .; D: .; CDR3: CAISNSLEQYF; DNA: TGTGCCATCAGCAACTCCCTCGAGCAGTACTTC
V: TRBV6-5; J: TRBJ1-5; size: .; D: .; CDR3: CASSYSPTYSNQPQHF; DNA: TGTGCCAGCAGTTACTCGCCTACATATAGCAATCAGCCCCAGCATTTT
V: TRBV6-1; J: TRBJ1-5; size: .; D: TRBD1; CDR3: CASSERQGGSQPQHF; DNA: TGTGCCAGCAGTGAAAGGCAGGGGGGGAGTCAGCCCCAGCATTTT
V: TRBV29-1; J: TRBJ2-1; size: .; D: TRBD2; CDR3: CSVEGTSGEQFF; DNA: TGCAGCGTTGAAGGGACTAGCGGGGAGCAGTTCTTC
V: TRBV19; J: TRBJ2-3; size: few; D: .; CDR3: CASSIGTAERTQYF; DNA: TGTGCCAGTAGTATTGGGACGGCGGAGCGTACGCAGTATTTT
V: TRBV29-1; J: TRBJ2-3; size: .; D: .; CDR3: CSVDGRRSTDTQYF; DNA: TGCAGCGTTGACGGACGGAGGTCCACAGATACGCAGTATTTT
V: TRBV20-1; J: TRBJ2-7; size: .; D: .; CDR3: CSALMEGEQYF; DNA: TGCAGTGCCCTAATGGAGGGCGAGCAGTACTTC
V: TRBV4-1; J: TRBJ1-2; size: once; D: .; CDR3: CASSPINLWGDYGYTF; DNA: TGCGCCAGCAGCCCAATCAATCTTTGGGGAGACTATGGCTACACCTTC
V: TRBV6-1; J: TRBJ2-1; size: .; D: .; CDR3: CASSEYTSWSYNEQFF; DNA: TGTGCCAGCAGTGAATATACTAGTTGGTCCTACAATGAGCAGTTCTTC
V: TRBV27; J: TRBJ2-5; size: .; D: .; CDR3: CASSLRQYQETQYF; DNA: TGTGCCAGCAGTTTGCGACAGTACCAAGAGACCCAGTACTTC
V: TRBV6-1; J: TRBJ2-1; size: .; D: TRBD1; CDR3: CASTFGQGGNEQFF; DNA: TGTGCCAGCACCTTTGGACAGGGTGGGAATGAGCAGTTCTTC
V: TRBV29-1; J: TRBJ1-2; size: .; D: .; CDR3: CSVDWGHGYTF; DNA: TGCAGCGTTGATTGGGGACACGGCTACACCTTC
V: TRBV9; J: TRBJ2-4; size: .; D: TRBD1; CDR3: CASSVGDREPAYF; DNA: TGTGCCAGCAGCGTAGGGGACAGGGAGCCCGCTTACTTC
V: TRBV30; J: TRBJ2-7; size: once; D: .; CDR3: CAWNTRGDSYEQYF; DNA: TGTGCCTGGAACACAAGAGGGGATTCCTACGAGCAGTACTTC
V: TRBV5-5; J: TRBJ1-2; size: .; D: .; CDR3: CASRPDAGLYGYTF; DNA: TGTGCCAGCAGACCCGATGCGGGGCTCTATGGCTACACCTTC